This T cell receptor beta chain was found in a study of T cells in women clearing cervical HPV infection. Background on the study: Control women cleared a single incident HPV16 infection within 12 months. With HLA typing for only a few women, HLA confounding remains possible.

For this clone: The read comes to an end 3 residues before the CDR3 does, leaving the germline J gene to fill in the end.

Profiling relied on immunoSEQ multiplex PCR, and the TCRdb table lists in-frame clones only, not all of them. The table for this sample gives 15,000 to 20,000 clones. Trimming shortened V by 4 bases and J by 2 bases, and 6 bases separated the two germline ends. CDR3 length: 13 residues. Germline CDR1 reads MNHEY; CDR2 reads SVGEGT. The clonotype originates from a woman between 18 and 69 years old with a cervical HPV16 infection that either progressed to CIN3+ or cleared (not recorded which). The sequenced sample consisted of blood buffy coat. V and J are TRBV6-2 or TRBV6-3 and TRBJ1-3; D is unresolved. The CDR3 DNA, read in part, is TGTGCCAGCAGTTGGCAAACTGGAAACACC. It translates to CASSWQTGNT. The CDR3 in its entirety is CASSWQTGNTIYF.